This TCR beta chain was identified during a study of T cell responses to AZD1222 COVID-19 vaccine. Study-level results: Clonal diversity may have been underestimated in mostly white British donors. Reportedly, nearly half of unique spike TCRs recognized epitopes outside B.1.351/B.1.1.7 mutations. Spike-specific TCR breadth and depth were elevated following two AZD1222 doses. Baseline seropositivity characterized only six AZD1222 recipients.

Assay: immunoSEQ multiplex PCR; the TCRdb copy retains only in-frame clones and omits some. The table lists roughly 150,000 clones, 80% to 90% of them singletons. Comments on this clone: No antigen is known for it.

Material: peripheral blood, obtained 28 days after the second AZD1222 dose. The TCR was taken from an adult who received the AZD1222 COVID-19 vaccine.

The CDR3, as DNA: TGCGCCAGCAGCCAAAGGCAGGGACCTAATGAAAAACTGTTTTTT. It codes for CASSQRQGPNEKLFF. The chain couples TRBV4-3 to TRBJ1-4, with D possibly TRBD1 on 5 matching bases. CDR1 and CDR2 (germline): LGHNA, YSLEER. The CDR3 is 15 amino acids. V was cut by 2 bases and J by 3 bases, with 10 bases left in between.